The 15 T cell receptor beta chains below all came from one sample that was sequenced in a study of blood T cell repertoires in COVID-19. Some clones are missing from TCRdb's copy, which holds only in-frame ones; the method was immunoSEQ multiplex PCR. The sample holds 210,000 or so clones; about nine tenths are singletons and the top ten take about 4.1%. The sample taken for sequencing was peripheral blood. Every receptor here comes from a man in his fifties or sixties with acute or convalescent COVID-19.

V and J are TRBV27 and TRBJ2-1, with 8 bases aligning to TRBD2. Germline assignment: CDR1 MNHEY and CDR2 SMNVEV (reference sequence). Trimming at V came to 2 bases and at J to 3 bases, leaving 6 bases not matched to a gene. This CDR3 region has 16 residues. CDR3 sequence: CASSLVGGAHYNEQFF. The CDR3 DNA is TGTGCCAGCAGTTTAGTCGGGGGGGCCCACTACAATGAGCAGTTCTTC.

This chain links TRBV7-2 with TRBJ1-1, with TRBD1 matching over 8 bases. The CDR3 totals 15 residues. The V gene's germline CDR1 is SGHTA and CDR2 FQGNSA. The ends lost 5 bases at V and 1 base at J; junction bases unmatched: 6. Written as DNA, the CDR3 is TGTGCCAGCAGCCTCCTTCAGGGGGCGAACACTGAAGCTTTCTTT. Translating gives CASSLLQGANTEAFF.

This chain links TRBV10-1 with TRBJ1-2; D is uncertain. The CDR3 consists of 13 residues. The V and J ends lost 2 bases and 2 bases respectively, with 6 bases between them. Per germline, CDR1 WNHNN and CDR2 SYGVQD (reference sequence). CDR3 loop: CASSELRNYGYTF. The CDR3 DNA follows: TGCGCCAGCAGTGAGCTCAGAAACTATGGCTACACCTTC.

The chain recombines TRBV6-5 with TRBJ1-1; tentative D call: TRBD1 (5 bases). V was trimmed by 6 bases and J by 11 bases, leaving 19 bases between them. This CDR3 has 13 amino acids. The germline CDR1 and CDR2 sequences are MNHEY and SVGAGI. The CDR3 coding sequence is TGTGCCAGCAGCCTCTCGGGGGGAGTGGTGGCTTTCTTT. It codes for CASSLSGGVVAFF.

The chain is built from TRBV11-2 and TRBJ2-5; D possibly corresponds to TRBD1 (6 bases). The germline V gene encodes CDR1 SGHAT and CDR2 FQNNGV. This CDR3 has 11 residues. The CDR3 nucleotides read TGTGCTTCCGTCCAGGGGGAGACCCAGTACTTC. It codes for CASVQGETQYF.

The rearrangement links TRBV4-1 to TRBJ2-7; 9 nucleotides agree with TRBD1. The germline V gene encodes CDR1 MGHRA and CDR2 YSYEKL. The length of the CDR3 is 14 residues. V lost 4 bases and J lost 3; bases outside the gene matches: 4. The CDR3 spells CASSLWDRDYEQYF. In nucleotides, the CDR3 is TGCGCCAGCAGCCTCTGGGACAGGGACTACGAGCAGTACTTC.

This chain joins TRBV19 and TRBJ2-7; 9 bases map to TRBD1. Germline CDR1 reads LNHDA; CDR2 reads SQIVND (reference sequence). V lost 8 bases and J lost 3; bases outside the gene matches: 8. The CDR3 contains 14 residues. Written as DNA, the CDR3 is TGTGCCAGTCGGGCCGGGACAGGGAACTACGAGCAGTACTTC. Translated: CASRAGTGNYEQYF.

The rearrangement links TRBV27 to TRBJ2-1; 7 bases align to TRBD2. This CDR3 has 15 residues. Per the germline V gene, CDR1 is MNHEY and CDR2 is SMNVEV (reference sequence). V shed 4 bases and J 9 bases; nucleotides not matched to a gene: 12. The CDR3 loop is CASSSNGGGAGEQFF. The CDR3 nucleotides are TGTGCCAGCAGTTCGAACGGGGGAGGGGCGGGTGAGCAGTTCTTC.

This chain uses TRBV12-5 with TRBJ1-2; D remains ambiguous. CDR3 length: 16 amino acids. Germline CDR1 reads LGHNT; CDR2 reads FRNRAP. Trimming left V 3 bases short and J 4 bases short, with 18 bases between. The CDR3 DNA reads as TGTGCTAGTGGTTTTGGGCCTCCGCCCGGTGCCTATGGCTACACCTTC. Residues: CASGFGPPPGAYGYTF. The full variable domain, completed using reference TRBV12-5 and TRBJ1-2, is DARVTQTPRHKVTEMGQEVTMRCQPILGHNTVFWYRQTMMQGLELLAYFRNRAPLDDSGMPKDRFSAEMPDATLATLKIQPSEPRDSAVYFCASGFGPPPGAYGYTFGSGTRLTVV.

The chain joins TRBV27 to TRBJ1-4; D may be TRBD1 (5 bases). The V end was cut by 8 bases, the J end by 4 bases, with 14 bases between. The CDR3 contains 14 residues. Germline V gene sequence: CDR1 MNHEY, CDR2 SMNVEV (reference sequence). This CDR3 is CASRRGSFNEKLFF. The CDR3, as DNA: TGTGCCAGCCGGAGGGGTTCTTTTAATGAAAAACTGTTTTTT.

The chain employs TRBV5-1 and TRBJ2-1; D possibly corresponds to TRBD2 (6 bases). V was shortened by 4 bases and J by 9 bases, with 26 bases between the two germline ends. Germline CDR1 is SGHRS and CDR2 is YFSETQ. CDR3 length: 17 amino acids. The chain's CDR3 is CASSLAPGSGGTSEQFF. CDR3 DNA: TGCGCCAGCAGCCTGGCACCCGGGTCCGGGGGTACTAGTGAGCAGTTCTTC.

The CDR3 region is CARGGSPLHF. The CDR3 DNA reads as TGCGCCAGGGGGGGGTCACCCCTCCACTTT. V is TRBV23-1 and J is TRBJ1-6; a possible D gene is TRBD1 (5 bases). TRBV23-1 is an open reading frame, and its role is uncertain. Trimming removed 9 bases at V and 10 bases at J, with 7 bases between. The length of the CDR3 is 10 residues.

The table lists this clone with many counts. The chain combines TRBV10-1 with TRBJ1-3, with a tentative D call TRBD1 (6 bases). The CDR3 is 16 residues long. V dropped 7 bases and J dropped 0 bases, with 16 bases sitting between them. In germline, CDR1 is WNHNN, CDR2 SYGVQD (reference sequence). CDR3: CASNPGDTRSGNTIYF. The DNA for the CDR3 is TGCGCCAGCAATCCCGGGGACACTCGCTCTGGAAACACCATATATTTT.

This clone was observed a few times. The V call is TRBV4-2, the J call TRBJ1-5; D perhaps matches TRBD1 (6 bases). This CDR3 has 14 amino acids. Trimming left V 0 bases short and J 7 bases short, with 10 bases between. CDR1 LGHNA and CDR2 YNFKEQ come from the germline V gene. The CDR3 DNA sequence: TGTGCCAGCAGCCAAGATGACAGGAGCCAGCCCCAGCATTTT. Its protein product is CASSQDDRSQPQHF.

V usage is TRBV12-3 or TRBV12-4 and J usage is TRBJ1-2; tentative D call: TRBD1 (6 bases). The V gene lost 5 bases and the J gene lost 0 bases, with 7 bases spanning the gap. The CDR3 totals 13 residues. CDR3 coding DNA: TGTGCCAGCAGTAGGGGGTCTAACTATGGCTACACCTTC. This codes for CASSRGSNYGYTF.